The subject of this entry is one TCR beta chain. The source of the sample is a study of blood T cell repertoires in COVID-19. Whole-study context: Donors in the United States, Italy and Spain gave samples during acute or convalescent COVID-19. T cells, B-cell-depleted T cells, or PBMCs provided the cDNA or gDNA that served as material.

Germline V CDR1 and CDR2: LGHNA, YNFKEQ. This CDR3 has 17 residues. V lost 1 base and J lost 7; bases outside the gene matches: 11. Original data processing: Using reference gene primer amplification, nucleated cell counts were estimated. The data were produced by immunoSEQ multiplex PCR, yet TCRdb's version contains in-frame clones alone and is incomplete. V and J calls and clone size are as listed in that table; D and trimming were resolved from the DNA. Here the sample spans more than 75,000 clones, roughly nine tenths being singletons. This chain joins TRBV4-2 and TRBJ2-1, with 9 positions matching TRBD2. Input material: peripheral blood. The sequence was obtained from a man aged 30 to 45 with acute or convalescent COVID-19. Here the CDR3 DNA reads TGTGCCAGCAGCCAAGTCGGCGGGAGGGCCGCAGCAAATGAGCAGTTCTTC. Protein product: CASSQVGGRAAANEQFF.